These 18 T cell receptor beta chains were sequenced from one sample in a study of OX40 agonist ivuxolimab in advanced cancers. Sequencing was performed with immunoSEQ multiplex PCR; in TCRdb, only in-frame clones are kept and a portion is missing. The sample includes tens of thousands of clones, about nine tenths seen only once; the top ten take around 0.78%. The source was CD4+ or CD8+ T cells sorted from blood, collected in a trial of the OX40 agonist ivuxolimab. These receptors all stem from an adult with an advanced solid tumor such as melanoma, head and neck, liver or kidney cancer.

This sequence joins TRBV5-6 and TRBJ1-2; tentative D call: TRBD1 (5 bases). The V end lost 0 bases, the J end lost 10 bases, and 19 bases lay between the germline ends. The CDR3 covers 15 residues. Germline lookup yields CDR1 SGHDT and CDR2 YYEEEE. The CDR3 sequence: CASSLGGTGLLYYTF. The CDR3 nucleotides read TGTGCCAGCAGCTTGGGTGGTACAGGCCTACTTTACTACACCTTC.

This clone was seen more than once but under ten times. The rearrangement joins TRBV7-8 to TRBJ1-2; no firm D call. The CDR3 extends over 11 amino acids. Between the trimmed V and J ends, which lost 6 bases and 3 bases, there was a span of 5 bases. CDR1 and CDR2 from the germline V gene are SGHVS and FQNEAQ. In DNA form, the CDR3 reads TGTGCCAGCAGGGGCGACTATGGCTACACCTTC. This sequence encodes CASRGDYGYTF.

The CDR3 protein is CASSSDSSRKTEAFF. The DNA for the CDR3 is TGCGCCAGCAGCTCGGACAGCTCCAGAAAAACTGAAGCTTTCTTT. The genes are TRBV5-1 and TRBJ1-1; weak D call: TRBD1 (6 bases). The CDR3 consists of 15 residues. With 3 bases removed from V and 5 bases from J, the gap between germline ends came to 17 bases. The germline CDR1 and CDR2 sequences are SGHRS and YFSETQ. The entire variable domain, with the rest obtained from reference TRBV5-1 and TRBJ1-1, is as follows: KAGVTQTPRYLIKTRGQQVTLSCSPISGHRSVSWYQQTPGQGLQFLFEYFSETQRNKGNFPGRFSGRQFSNSRSEMNVSTLELGDSALYLCASSSDSSRKTEAFFGQGTRLTVV.

The chain couples TRBV5-6 to TRBJ1-5; no clear D gene. Germline lookup yields CDR1 SGHDT and CDR2 YYEEEE. V gave up 4 bases and J gave up 2 bases, with 13 bases separating them. CDR3 length equals 15 residues. In nucleotides, the CDR3 is TGTGCCAGCAGCCCGAGGACGCGGGGCAATCAGCCCCAGCATTTT. Protein sequence: CASSPRTRGNQPQHF.

This chain joins TRBV7-2 and TRBJ2-2; tentatively, D is TRBD1 or TRBD2 (5 bases each). The V end was cut by 5 bases, the J end by 6 bases, with 19 bases between. The CDR3 length is 16 residues. The germline V gene encodes CDR1 SGHTA and CDR2 FQGNSA. CDR3 sequence: CASSQSGTGAAGELFF. As DNA, the CDR3 is TGTGCCAGCAGCCAGTCCGGGACCGGGGCCGCCGGGGAGCTGTTTTTT.

This chain connects TRBV5-6 to TRBJ2-1; 16 bases line up with TRBD2. J gave up 5 bases and V 3 bases, and 5 bases lay outside the gene matches. The germline V gene has CDR1 SGHDT and CDR2 YYEEEE. This CDR3 spans 17 amino acids. CDR3 sequence reads: CASSYPGTSGGDNEQFF. In DNA, the CDR3 is TGTGCCAGCAGCTACCCAGGGACTAGCGGGGGGGACAATGAGCAGTTCTTC. The variable domain in full, completed from reference TRBV5-6 and TRBJ2-1, reads DAGVTQSPTHLIKTRGQQVTLRCSPKSGHDTVSWYQQALGQGPQFIFQYYEEEERQRGNFPDRFSGHQFPNYSSELNVNALLLGDSALYLCASSYPGTSGGDNEQFFGPGTRLTVL.

The chain uses TRBV7-3 and TRBJ2-1, with D maybe TRBD1 (6 bases). CDR1 is SGHTA and CDR2 is FQGTGA in the germline V gene. This CDR3 is 14 amino acids long. Trimming shortened V by 1 base and J by 7 bases, and 11 bases separated the two germline ends. CDR3 residues: CASSLNFRGNEQFF. As DNA, the CDR3 is TGTGCCAGCAGCTTAAACTTCAGGGGTAATGAGCAGTTCTTC.

The rearrangement joins TRBV6-5 to TRBJ2-2; D is possibly TRBD2 (6 bases). Trimming left V 3 bases short and J 9 bases short, with 17 bases between. This CDR3 spans 15 amino acids. Germline V gives CDR1 MNHEY, CDR2 SVGAGI. CDR3 loop: CASSYTSRGSRELFF. As DNA, the CDR3 is TGTGCCAGCAGTTATACTAGCCGCGGGTCAAGGGAGCTGTTTTTT.

The chain recombines TRBV19 with TRBJ2-3; 7 positions agree with TRBD1. CDR3 length: 16 residues. CDR1 is LNHDA and CDR2 is SQIVND in the germline V gene (reference sequence). After removal of 3 bases from V and 0 bases from J, the junction contained 6 bases not matched to a gene. In nucleotides, the CDR3 is TGTGCCAGTAGTATTTCGGGGACAGCTAGCACAGATACGCAGTATTTT. Translated, it gives CASSISGTASTDTQYF.

The gene calls are TRBV4-3 and TRBJ1-1; D is uncertain. V was clipped by 3 bases and J by 1 base, with 6 bases between them. CDR1 is LGHNA and CDR2 is YSLEER in the germline V gene. The CDR3 length is 13 residues. CDR3 residues: CASSHPRNTEAFF. DNA of the CDR3: TGCGCCAGCAGCCATCCGCGGAACACTGAAGCTTTCTTT.

This clone has more than one count but fewer than ten. This chain joins TRBV25-1 and TRBJ2-7; the match to TRBD2 covers 7 bases. The CDR3 has 15 residues. Trimming at V came to 2 bases and at J to 0 bases, leaving 4 bases not matched to a gene. From germline, CDR1 is MGHDK and CDR2 SYGVNS. The CDR3 loop is CASSEDWGGSYEQYF. CDR3 nucleotide sequence: TGTGCCAGCAGTGAAGATTGGGGGGGCTCCTACGAGCAGTACTTC.

The J gene is TRBJ2-4, the V gene TRBV10-1; no firm D call. The CDR3 consists of 14 residues. Germline CDR1 reads WNHNN; CDR2 reads SYGVQD (reference sequence). V gave up 4 bases and J gave up 0 bases, with 7 bases separating them. CDR3 sequence reads: CASSASIAKNIQYF. CDR3 coding DNA: TGCGCCAGCAGTGCGTCAATAGCCAAAAACATTCAGTACTTC.

This clone was counted once. The chain joins TRBV11-2 to TRBJ2-7, with TRBD1 identical over 9 bases. After removal of 5 bases from V and 1 base from J, the junction contained 6 bases not matched to a gene. Germline V lookup: CDR1 SGHAT, CDR2 FQNNGV. The CDR3 sequence is 15 residues long. CDR3: CASSAQQGASYEQYF. For the CDR3, the DNA is TGTGCCAGCAGCGCTCAACAGGGGGCTTCCTACGAGCAGTACTTC.

Only a few counts were recorded for this clone. This chain connects TRBV11-2 to TRBJ1-2; 7 bases are shared with TRBD1. Trimming took 4 bases from V and 4 from J; bases not matched to a gene: 9. This CDR3 spans 15 amino acids. Germline V CDR1 and CDR2: SGHAT, FQNNGV. This CDR3 reads CASSSLRGGFYGYTF. CDR3 nucleotide sequence: TGTGCCAGCAGCTCCCTCAGGGGGGGGTTCTATGGCTACACCTTC.

The V gene is TRBV11-1, the J gene TRBJ2-5, with a possible D match to TRBD2 (6 bases). The CDR3 totals 15 residues. Trimming shortened V by 4 bases and J by 4 bases, and 16 bases separated the two germline ends. Germline V CDR1 and CDR2: SGHAT, FQDESV (reference sequence). The DNA for the CDR3 is TGTGCCAGCAGCTCGATCCCGGGAGAGGTAGAGACCCAGTACTTC. Protein product: CASSSIPGEVETQYF.

This chain links TRBV2 with TRBJ2-5; D not certain. Germline V gene sequence: CDR1 SNHLY, CDR2 FYNNEI. V was pared by 7 bases and J by 3 bases, with 9 bases between. The CDR3 contains 12 residues. The CDR3 loop reads CASNTFEETQYF. The CDR3 coding sequence is TGTGCCAGCAATACTTTTGAAGAGACCCAGTACTTC.

The chain carries TRBV7-2 and TRBJ1-6; TRBD1 matches at 9 bases. This CDR3 comprises 16 residues. CDR1 SGHTA and CDR2 FQGNSA come from the germline V gene. The junction had 13 bases not matched to a gene; V was cut back by 6 bases and J by 10 bases. The CDR3 DNA reads as TGTGCCAGCAGATTTACAGGGGGCGCCCATCCGTCACCCCTCCACTTT. Translating gives CASRFTGGAHPSPLHF.

The J gene is TRBJ2-7, the V gene TRBV5-1; 8 bases line up with TRBD1. Germline V gene data show CDR1 as SGHRS and CDR2 as YFSETQ. With V trimmed by 4 bases and J by 5 bases, 11 bases remained unmatched. CDR3 length: 15 residues. CDR3 loop: CASSTDRGLRNEQYF. Here the CDR3 DNA reads TGCGCCAGCAGCACCGACAGGGGATTGCGGAACGAGCAGTACTTC. Together with reference TRBV5-1 and TRBJ2-7, the CDR3 gives the full variable domain: KAGVTQTPRYLIKTRGQQVTLSCSPISGHRSVSWYQQTPGQGLQFLFEYFSETQRNKGNFPGRFSGRQFSNSRSEMNVSTLELGDSALYLCASSTDRGLRNEQYFGPGTRLTVT.